This T cell receptor (beta chain) came from a study of graft-versus-host responses after intestinal transplantation. Study as a whole: Every recipient had anti-thymocyte globulin induction and two to four years of tacrolimus plus steroids.

The length of the CDR3 is 17 residues. Study-level points and caveats: Some GvH clones were seen earlier in gut or blood, suggesting intestinal origin.

A word on this clone: Its specificity is not known.

Method: immunoSEQ multiplex PCR; TCRdb's copy keeps in-frame clones and lacks some. This table has about 64,000 clones, 85% to 95% appearing once. This chain links TRBV21-1 with TRBJ2-6; the tabulated D call, TRBD1, remains unverified against the DNA. TRBV21-1 is a pseudogene locus. The sample here was unstimulated CD8+ T cells sorted from spleen or lymph node cells, taken before transplant. The sequence was obtained from a human donor who was the organ donor for an intestinal transplant. DNA of the CDR3: TGTGCCAGCAGCACCCGGGACAGGGTCACTGGGGCCAACGTCCTGACTTTC. It encodes CASSTRDRVTGANVLTF.